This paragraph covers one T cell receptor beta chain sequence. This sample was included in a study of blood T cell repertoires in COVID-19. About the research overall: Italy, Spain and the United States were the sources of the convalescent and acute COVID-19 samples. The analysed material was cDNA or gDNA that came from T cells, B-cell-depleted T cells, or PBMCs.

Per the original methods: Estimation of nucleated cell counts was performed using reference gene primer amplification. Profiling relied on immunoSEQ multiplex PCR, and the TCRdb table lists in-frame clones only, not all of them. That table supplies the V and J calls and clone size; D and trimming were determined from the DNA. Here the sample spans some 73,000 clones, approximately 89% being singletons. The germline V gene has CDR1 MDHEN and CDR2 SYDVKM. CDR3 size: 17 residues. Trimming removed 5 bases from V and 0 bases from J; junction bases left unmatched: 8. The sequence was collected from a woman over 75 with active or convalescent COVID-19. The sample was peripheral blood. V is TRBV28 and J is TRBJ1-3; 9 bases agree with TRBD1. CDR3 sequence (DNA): TGTGCCAGCAGTGCCCCGTTGGACAGGGGCTCTGGAAACACCATATATTTT. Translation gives CASSAPLDRGSGNTIYF.